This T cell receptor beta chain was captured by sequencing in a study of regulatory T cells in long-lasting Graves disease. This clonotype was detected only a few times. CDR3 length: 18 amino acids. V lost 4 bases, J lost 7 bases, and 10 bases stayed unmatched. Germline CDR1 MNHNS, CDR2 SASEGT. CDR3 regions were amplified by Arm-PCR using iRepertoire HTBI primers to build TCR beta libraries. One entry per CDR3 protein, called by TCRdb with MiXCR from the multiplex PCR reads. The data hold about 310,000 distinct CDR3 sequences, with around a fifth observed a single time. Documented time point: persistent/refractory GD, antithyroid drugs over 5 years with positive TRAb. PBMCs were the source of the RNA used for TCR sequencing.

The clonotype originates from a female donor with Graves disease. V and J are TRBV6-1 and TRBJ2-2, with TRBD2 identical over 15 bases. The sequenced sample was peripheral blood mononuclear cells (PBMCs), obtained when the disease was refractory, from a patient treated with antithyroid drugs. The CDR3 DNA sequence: TGTGCCAGCAGTGTGGGACTAGCGGGAGGCCCGGTACACGGGGAGCTGTTTTTT. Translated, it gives CASSVGLAGGPVHGELFF.